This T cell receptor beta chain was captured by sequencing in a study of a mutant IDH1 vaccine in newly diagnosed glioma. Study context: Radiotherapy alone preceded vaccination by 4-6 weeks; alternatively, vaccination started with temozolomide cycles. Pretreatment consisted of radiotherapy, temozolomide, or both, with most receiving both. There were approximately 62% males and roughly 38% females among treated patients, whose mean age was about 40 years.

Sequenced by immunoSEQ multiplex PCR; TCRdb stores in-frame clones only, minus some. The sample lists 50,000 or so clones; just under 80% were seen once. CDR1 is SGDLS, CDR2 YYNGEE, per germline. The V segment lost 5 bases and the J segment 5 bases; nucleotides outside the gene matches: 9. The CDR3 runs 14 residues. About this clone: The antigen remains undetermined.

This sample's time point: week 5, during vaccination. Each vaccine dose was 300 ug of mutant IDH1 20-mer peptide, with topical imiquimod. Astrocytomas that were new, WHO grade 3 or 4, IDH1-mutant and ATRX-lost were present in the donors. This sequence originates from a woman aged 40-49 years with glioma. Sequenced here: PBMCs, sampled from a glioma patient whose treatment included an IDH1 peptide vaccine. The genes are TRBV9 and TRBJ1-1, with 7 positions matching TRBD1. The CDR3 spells CASRPTGVGTEAFF. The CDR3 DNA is TGTGCCAGCAGGCCCACAGGGGTGGGTACTGAAGCTTTCTTT.